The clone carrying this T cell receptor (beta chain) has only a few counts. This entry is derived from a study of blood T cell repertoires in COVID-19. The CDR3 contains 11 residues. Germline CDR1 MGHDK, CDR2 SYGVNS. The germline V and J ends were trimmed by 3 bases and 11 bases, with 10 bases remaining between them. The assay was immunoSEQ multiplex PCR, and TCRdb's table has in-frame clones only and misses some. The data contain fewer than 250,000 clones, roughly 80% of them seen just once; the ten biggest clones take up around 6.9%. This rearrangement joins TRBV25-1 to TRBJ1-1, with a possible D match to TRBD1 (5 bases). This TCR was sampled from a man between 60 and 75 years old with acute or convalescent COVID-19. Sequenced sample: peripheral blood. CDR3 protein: CASSESRAAFF. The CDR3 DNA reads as TGTGCCAGCAGTGAGTCCAGGGCTGCTTTCTTT.